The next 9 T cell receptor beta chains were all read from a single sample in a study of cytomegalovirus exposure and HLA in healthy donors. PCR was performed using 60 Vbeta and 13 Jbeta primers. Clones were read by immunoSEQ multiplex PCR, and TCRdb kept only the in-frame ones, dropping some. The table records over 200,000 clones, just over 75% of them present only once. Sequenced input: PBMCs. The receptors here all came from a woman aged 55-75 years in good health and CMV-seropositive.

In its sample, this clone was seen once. The CDR3 sequence is CASSLSIGYGYTF. The CDR3 nucleotides are TGTGCCAGCAGTTTATCAATCGGCTATGGCTACACCTTC. The J gene is TRBJ1-2, the V gene TRBV28, with D unclear. The germline V gene has CDR1 MDHEN and CDR2 SYDVKM. The V and J ends lost 1 base and 4 bases respectively, with 7 bases between them. The CDR3 sequence is 13 residues long.

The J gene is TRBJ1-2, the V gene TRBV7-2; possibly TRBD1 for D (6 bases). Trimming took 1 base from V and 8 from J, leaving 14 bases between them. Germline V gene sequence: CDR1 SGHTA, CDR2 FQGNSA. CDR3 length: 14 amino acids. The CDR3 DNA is TGTGCCAGCAGCTTAGTATCTAGGGACAACGGCTACACCTTC. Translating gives CASSLVSRDNGYTF.

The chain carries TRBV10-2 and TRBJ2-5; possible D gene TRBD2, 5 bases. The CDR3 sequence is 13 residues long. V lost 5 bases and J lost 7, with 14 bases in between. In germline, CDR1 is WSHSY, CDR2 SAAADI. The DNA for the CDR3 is TGCGCCAGCAGTATGAATCTACTAGGGACCCAGTACTTC. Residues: CASSMNLLGTQYF.

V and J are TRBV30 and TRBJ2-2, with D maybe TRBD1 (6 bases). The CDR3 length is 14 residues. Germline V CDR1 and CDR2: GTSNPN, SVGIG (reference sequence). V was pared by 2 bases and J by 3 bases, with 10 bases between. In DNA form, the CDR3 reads TGTGCCTGGAGTACAGGGTTTCACACCGGGGAGCTGTTTTTT. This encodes CAWSTGFHTGELFF. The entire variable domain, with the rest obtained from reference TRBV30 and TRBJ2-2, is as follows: SQTIHQWPATLVQPVGSPLSLECTVEGTSNPNLYWYRQAAGRGLQLLFYSVGIGQISSEVPQNLSASRPQDRQFILSSKKLLLSDSGFYLCAWSTGFHTGELFFGEGSRLTVL.

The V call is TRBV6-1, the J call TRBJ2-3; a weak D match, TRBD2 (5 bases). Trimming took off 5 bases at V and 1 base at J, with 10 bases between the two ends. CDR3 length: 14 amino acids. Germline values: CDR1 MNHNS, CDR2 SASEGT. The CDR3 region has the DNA TGTGCCAGCAGTATGGCTAGCCGCACAGATACGCAGTATTTT. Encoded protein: CASSMASRTDTQYF.

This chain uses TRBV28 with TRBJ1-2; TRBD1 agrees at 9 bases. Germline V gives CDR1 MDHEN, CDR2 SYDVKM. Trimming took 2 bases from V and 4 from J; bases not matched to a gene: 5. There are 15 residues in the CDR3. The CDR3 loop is CASSLGTGTAYGYTF. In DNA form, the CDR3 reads TGTGCCAGCAGTTTAGGGACAGGGACCGCCTATGGCTACACCTTC.

The CDR3 DNA sequence: TGTGCCATCAGTAAACAGGGGGTTCGAGACTACGAGCAGTACTTC. Translation: CAISKQGVRDYEQYF. The V and J genes are TRBV10-3 and TRBJ2-7; 8 bases are a match to TRBD1. CDR1 ENHRY and CDR2 SYGVKD come from the germline V gene. The J segment lost 3 bases and the V segment lost 5 bases, leaving 9 bases of the junction unmatched. CDR3 length: 15 amino acids.

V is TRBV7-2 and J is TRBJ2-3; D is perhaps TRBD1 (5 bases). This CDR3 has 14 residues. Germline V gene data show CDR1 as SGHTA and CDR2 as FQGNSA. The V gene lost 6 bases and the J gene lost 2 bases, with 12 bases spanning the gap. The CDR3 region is CASREWGPTDTQYF. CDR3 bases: TGTGCCAGCAGAGAGTGGGGCCCCACAGATACGCAGTATTTT.

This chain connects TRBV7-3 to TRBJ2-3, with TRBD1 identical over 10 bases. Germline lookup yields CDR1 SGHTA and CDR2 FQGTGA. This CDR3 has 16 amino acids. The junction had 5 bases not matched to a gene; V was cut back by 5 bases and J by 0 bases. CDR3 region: CASSRQGAGSTDTQYF. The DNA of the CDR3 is TGTGCCAGCAGCCGACAGGGGGCTGGAAGCACAGATACGCAGTATTTT.